The 10 T cell receptor beta chains presented below share a single source sample, sequenced in a study of OX40 agonist ivuxolimab in advanced cancers. TCRdb's copy holds only in-frame clones and misses some; the assay was immunoSEQ multiplex PCR. The repertoire holds approximately 90,000 clones, with 89% as singletons. The source was CD4+ or CD8+ T cells sorted from blood, collected in a trial of the OX40 agonist ivuxolimab. The receptors stem from an adult with an advanced solid tumor such as melanoma, head and neck, liver or kidney cancer.

V and J are TRBV25-1 and TRBJ2-2; D might be TRBD1 (6 bases). Trimming removed 1 base at V and 4 bases at J, with 10 bases between. Germline CDR1 MGHDK, CDR2 SYGVNS. The CDR3 sequence is 15 residues long. DNA of the CDR3: TGTGCCAGCAGTGAATCCGGGACACGCACCGGGGAGCTGTTTTTT. Residues: CASSESGTRTGELFF.

The rearrangement links TRBV15 to TRBJ2-3, with D unclear. Germline assignment: CDR1 LNHNV and CDR2 YYDKDF (reference sequence). This CDR3 has 13 amino acids. V was shortened by 0 bases and J by 0 bases, with 1 base between the two germline ends. DNA of the CDR3: TGTGCCACCAGCAGAGATAGCACAGATACGCAGTATTTT. Protein product: CATSRDSTDTQYF.

This clone was counted a single time. A junction end diverges from the germline sequence, so it may reflect a read error. The J gene is TRBJ1-1, the V gene TRBV30; weak D call: TRBD1 (5 bases). Germline CDR1 and CDR2: GTSNPN and SVGIG (reference sequence). The CDR3 spans 11 residues. The CDR3 DNA reads as TGTGCCTGGAGGGGCAGGGTATTGGGAGGCTTT. It codes for CAWRGRVLGGF.

V and J are TRBV9 and TRBJ2-7; 7 bases fit TRBD1. The CDR3 consists of 14 residues. The trim removed 2 bases at V and 5 bases at J, leaving 7 bases unmatched. Germline CDR1 SGDLS, CDR2 YYNGEE. CDR3 sequence: CASSVLGGQNEQYF. CDR3 nucleotide sequence: TGTGCCAGCAGCGTCCTAGGGGGCCAGAACGAGCAGTACTTC.

This rearrangement joins TRBV5-4 to TRBJ1-6, with 9 positions matching TRBD1. This CDR3 contains 19 residues. Germline V gene lookup returns CDR1 SGHNT and CDR2 YYREEE (reference sequence). Germline trimming cut 0 bases from V and 0 bases from J; bases unmatched to any gene: 7. This CDR3 is CASSLEQGASFSYNSPLHF. Written as DNA, the CDR3 is TGTGCCAGCAGCTTGGAACAGGGGGCCTCCTTCTCCTATAATTCACCCCTCCACTTT.

This clone was seen a single time. The chain uses TRBV6-6 and TRBJ2-2, with 8 bases lining up with TRBD1. V was clipped by 5 bases and J by 0 bases; unmatched bases: 2. The CDR3 sequence is 15 residues long. From germline, CDR1 is MNHNY and CDR2 SVGAGI (reference sequence). CDR3 DNA: TGTGCCAGCAGTCTACAGGGGGCGAACACCGGGGAGCTGTTTTTT. Its translation: CASSLQGANTGELFF.

This chain links TRBV11-3 with TRBJ2-3, with 12 bases identical to TRBD2. The CDR3 is 17 amino acids. Germline-derived CDR1 and CDR2 are SGHNT and YENEEA. V lost 5 bases and J lost 0; bases outside the gene matches: 6. CDR3 DNA sequence: TGTGCCAGCAGCACCAACGGACTAGCGGGAAGCACAGATACGCAGTATTTT. Translated, it gives CASSTNGLAGSTDTQYF.

The chain uses TRBV5-4 and TRBJ2-5; TRBD1 matches at 7 bases. The germline gives CDR1 SGHNT, CDR2 YYREEE (reference sequence). The CDR3 is 16 amino acids. Trimming took 3 bases from V and 5 from J; bases not matched to a gene: 13. The CDR3: CASSSAQGTDMETQYF. CDR3 nucleotide sequence: TGTGCCAGCAGCTCTGCACAGGGGACGGATATGGAGACCCAGTACTTC.

This clone has just one count. This chain's CDR3 is CASSPPVGSREQYF. The CDR3 nucleotides read TGTGCCAGCAGTCCCCCTGTGGGGTCACGCGAGCAGTACTTC. The chain carries TRBV28 and TRBJ2-7; unclear D gene. The V end was cut by 5 bases, the J end by 6 bases, with 17 bases between. The CDR3 is 14 amino acids. The germline CDR1 and CDR2 sequences are MDHEN and SYDVKM.

The CDR3 DNA reads TGTGCCTGGAGGGGGGCAGGGGGCCGTGAAAAACTGTTTTTT. Its translation is CAWRGAGGREKLFF. The chain links TRBV30 to TRBJ1-4, with 8 bases aligning to TRBD1. The germline V gene has CDR1 GTSNPN and CDR2 SVGIG (reference sequence). The V and J ends lost 3 bases and 7 bases, in that order; junction bases with no gene match: 7. This CDR3 is 14 amino acids long.